This entry lists 23 T cell receptor beta chains sequenced from one sample in a study of T cell responses to AZD1222 COVID-19 vaccine. Measured with immunoSEQ multiplex PCR; TCRdb has only the in-frame clones, and not every one. The sample carries some 170,000 clones, approximately 90% recorded once. Sequenced material: peripheral blood, taken 28 days after the second AZD1222 dose. Every receptor here comes from an adult who received the AZD1222 COVID-19 vaccine.

The V gene is TRBV5-1, the J gene TRBJ1-6; D gene unclear. CDR1 is SGHRS, CDR2 YFSETQ, per germline. This CDR3 is 16 amino acids long. V was trimmed by 4 bases and J by 7 bases, leaving 18 bases between them. The CDR3 region is CASSPAVDMGNSPLHF. The CDR3 coding sequence is TGCGCCAGCAGCCCGGCGGTTGACATGGGGAATTCACCCCTCCACTTT. Full variable domain (remainder filled in from reference TRBV5-1 and TRBJ1-6): KAGVTQTPRYLIKTRGQQVTLSCSPISGHRSVSWYQQTPGQGLQFLFEYFSETQRNKGNFPGRFSGRQFSNSRSEMNVSTLELGDSALYLCASSPAVDMGNSPLHFGNGTRLTVT.

The chain uses TRBV7-6 and TRBJ2-2; D gene unclear. CDR1 is SGHVS, CDR2 FNYEAQ, per germline. The CDR3 contains 13 residues. Trimming removed 4 bases from V and 1 base from J, with 4 bases in between. CDR3 sequence: CASSWGNTGELFF. In DNA form, the CDR3 reads TGTGCCAGCAGCTGGGGGAACACCGGGGAGCTGTTTTTT.

The chain has TRBV27 and TRBJ1-1; TRBD1 aligns across 9 bases. Unmatched junction bases numbered 7, after V lost 5 bases and J lost 6 bases. Germline-derived CDR1 and CDR2 are MNHEY and SMNVEV (reference sequence). CDR3 size: 14 residues. In DNA, the CDR3 is TGTGCCAGCAGTCCTGAACAGGGGGCGGCTGAAGCTTTCTTT. This sequence encodes CASSPEQGAAEAFF.

The V call is TRBV6-1, the J call TRBJ2-1, with D unclear. Trimming removed 2 bases from V and 1 base from J, with 12 bases in between. The length of the CDR3 is 16 residues. CDR1 is MNHNS and CDR2 is SASEGT in the germline V gene. CDR3 in amino acids: CASSEHPMESYNEQFF. The CDR3 DNA reads TGTGCCAGCAGTGAACACCCCATGGAGTCCTACAATGAGCAGTTCTTC.

This chain uses TRBV18 with TRBJ1-2, with D hard to call. Looked up from germline, CDR1 is KGHSH and CDR2 is LQKENI. The ends were cut back, 1 base at V and 3 bases at J, with 12 bases in the middle. The CDR3 sequence is 15 residues long. CDR3 protein: CASSPQGDSDYGYTF. The DNA for the CDR3 is TGTGCCAGCTCACCACAGGGAGATTCTGACTATGGCTACACCTTC.

The chain employs TRBV4-1 and TRBJ1-1; D perhaps matches TRBD1 (6 bases). The CDR3 consists of 18 residues. V dropped 7 bases and J dropped 0 bases, with 24 bases sitting between them. CDR1 is MGHRA, CDR2 YSYEKL, per germline. Written as DNA, the CDR3 is TGCGCCAGCACCGCCCCCGGGACACCGAAGGTAATGAACACTGAAGCTTTCTTT. It encodes CASTAPGTPKVMNTEAFF.

The chain recombines TRBV7-9 with TRBJ2-2; D may be TRBD1 (6 bases). The CDR3 runs to 15 residues. Germline CDR1 and CDR2: SEHNR and FQNEAQ (reference sequence). V lost 5 bases, J lost 4 bases, and 14 bases lay in between. The CDR3 spells CASSLGQRGTGELFF. DNA of the CDR3: TGTGCCAGCAGCCTGGGACAACGGGGCACCGGGGAGCTGTTTTTT.

This chain joins TRBV5-1 and TRBJ2-3, with TRBD1 matching over 10 bases. After removal of 2 bases from V and 4 bases from J, the junction contained 4 bases not matched to a gene. This CDR3 spans 15 amino acids. Germline lookup yields CDR1 SGHRS and CDR2 YFSETQ. The CDR3 DNA is TGCGCCAGCAGCTTAGGGACAGGGGATTCAGATACGCAGTATTTT. Residues: CASSLGTGDSDTQYF.

V and J are TRBV19 and TRBJ2-1, with 7 positions matching TRBD1. V shed 3 bases, J shed 9 bases, and the junction held 8 bases outside the gene matches. The germline gives CDR1 LNHDA, CDR2 SQIVND (reference sequence). The CDR3 has 14 residues. The CDR3 reads CASSIRGRDGEQFF. CDR3 bases: TGTGCCAGTAGTATCAGGGGGAGAGACGGTGAGCAGTTCTTC.

The chain links TRBV27 to TRBJ1-4; D call uncertain. Germline CDR1 reads MNHEY; CDR2 reads SMNVEV (reference sequence). V was cut by 3 bases and J by 0 bases, with 5 bases left in between. The CDR3 loop spans 14 amino acids. CDR3 sequence (DNA): TGTGCCAGCAGTTTGGGAGCAACTAATGAAAAACTGTTTTTT. It translates to CASSLGATNEKLFF.

This clone was detected only once. The rearrangement links TRBV5-1 to TRBJ1-5; D not resolved. CDR3 length: 13 amino acids. V was shortened by 4 bases and J by 4 bases, with 9 bases between the two germline ends. Germline loops: CDR1 SGHRS, CDR2 YFSETQ. The CDR3 DNA is TGCGCCAGCAGCCCCGACGGGAATCAGCCCCAGCATTTT. Its translation: CASSPDGNQPQHF.

V and J are TRBV27 and TRBJ2-3, with D hard to call. The CDR3 loop spans 13 amino acids. Germline-derived CDR1 and CDR2 are MNHEY and SMNVEV (reference sequence). Trimming removed 4 bases at V and 2 bases at J, with 7 bases between. In DNA, the CDR3 is TGTGCCAGCAGTTCCTCCACCACAGATACGCAGTATTTT. Translating it yields CASSSSTTDTQYF.

The chain combines TRBV18 with TRBJ1-2; 9 nucleotides line up with TRBD1. Germline trimming cut 3 bases from V and 6 bases from J; bases unmatched to any gene: 5. In germline, CDR1 is KGHSH, CDR2 LQKENI. This CDR3 comprises 14 residues. This CDR3 reads CASSPLGTGNGYTF. The CDR3 nucleotides are TGTGCCAGCTCACCCCTCGGGACAGGGAATGGCTACACCTTC.

V is TRBV7-8 and J is TRBJ1-1, with a tentative D call TRBD1 (6 bases). Germline V lookup: CDR1 SGHVS, CDR2 FQNEAQ. Between the trimmed V and J ends, which lost 5 bases and 1 base, there was a span of 14 bases. This CDR3 comprises 15 residues. Here the CDR3 reads CASSPRDTWNTEAFF. In nucleotides, the CDR3 is TGTGCCAGCAGCCCTCGGGACACCTGGAACACTGAAGCTTTCTTT.

The gene calls are TRBV19 and TRBJ1-4; the D gene is possibly TRBD1 (6 bases). V lost 6 bases and J lost 0, with 23 bases in between. This CDR3 contains 19 residues. Germline CDR1 is LNHDA and CDR2 is SQIVND (reference sequence). As DNA, the CDR3 is TGTGCCAGTAGGGCCAGGGGTTTGGGAGTTGAAACAACTAATGAAAAACTGTTTTTT. Encoded protein: CASRARGLGVETTNEKLFF. Full variable domain (remainder filled in from reference TRBV19 and TRBJ1-4): DGGITQSPKYLFRKEGQNVTLSCEQNLNHDAMYWYRQDPGQGLRLIYYSQIVNDFQKGDIAEGYSVSREKKESFPLTVTSAQKNPTAFYLCASRARGLGVETTNEKLFFGSGTQLSVL.

The chain carries TRBV9 and TRBJ1-2; 7 nucleotides agree with TRBD1. The germline CDR1 and CDR2 sequences are SGDLS and YYNGEE. V lost 0 bases, J lost 5 bases, and 10 bases stayed unmatched. This CDR3 region has 16 residues. CDR3 nucleotides: TGTGCCAGCAGCGTAGGCGGAGGAACAGGGGTTTATGGCTACACCTTC. Translation: CASSVGGGTGVYGYTF.

The DNA for the CDR3 is TGTGCCAGCAGCCAAGCTTTCGGGACAGGGAGCTCCTATAATTCACCCCTCCACTTT. It is translated as CASSQAFGTGSSYNSPLHF. J is TRBJ1-6 and V is TRBV3-1 (or the pseudogene TRBV3-2), with 9 bases fitting TRBD1. With V trimmed by 1 base and J by 0 bases, 7 bases remained unmatched. The CDR3 loop spans 19 amino acids. Germline CDR1 is LGHDT and CDR2 is YNNKEL (reference sequence).

The CDR3: CASSSTSGPYSNQPQHF. In nucleotides, the CDR3 is TGTGCCAGCAGCTCAACTTCGGGCCCATATAGCAATCAGCCCCAGCATTTT. The rearrangement uses TRBV7-9 and TRBJ1-5; D ambiguous. The CDR3 is 17 residues long. V was shortened by 4 bases and J by 0 bases, with 16 bases between the two germline ends. From germline, CDR1 is SEHNR and CDR2 FQNEAQ (reference sequence).

The count of this clone is one. The chain combines TRBV5-8 with TRBJ1-2; TRBD1 might be the D (6 bases). Per germline, CDR1 SGHTS and CDR2 YDEGEE. The CDR3 extends over 12 amino acids. Deletions cut 6 bases from V and 4 bases from J, with 10 bases between. The CDR3 here is CASNTGLYGYTF. The CDR3 nucleotides read TGTGCCAGCAACACAGGGCTCTATGGCTACACCTTC. The full variable domain, in which reference TRBV5-8 and TRBJ1-2 provide the parts outside the CDR3, is EAGVTQSPTHLIKTRGQQATLRCSPISGHTSVYWYQQALGLGLQFLLWYDEGEERNRGNFPPRFSGRQFPNYSSELNVNALELEDSALYLCASNTGLYGYTFGSGTRLTVV.

This clone occurred once. The rearrangement uses TRBV4-1 and TRBJ1-1; no definite D call. CDR1 MGHRA and CDR2 YSYEKL come from the germline V gene. The CDR3 runs to 17 residues. V shed 1 base and J shed 10 bases, with 25 bases lying between them. CDR3 protein: CASSQALLGASHRAAFF. The CDR3, as DNA: TGCGCCAGCAGCCAAGCCCTTCTGGGTGCGTCCCACCGTGCAGCTTTCTTT.

The V and J genes are TRBV2 and TRBJ2-2; no clear D gene. Germline V gives CDR1 SNHLY, CDR2 FYNNEI. This CDR3 is built from 13 residues. The V and J ends lost 6 bases and 4 bases respectively, with 9 bases between them. CDR3 loop: CASRIDGTGELFF. The CDR3 nucleotides are TGTGCCAGCAGAATCGACGGCACCGGGGAGCTGTTTTTT.

The gene calls are TRBV28 and TRBJ2-7; D gene unclear. The germline V gene has CDR1 MDHEN and CDR2 SYDVKM. Trimming removed 5 bases at V and 4 bases at J, with 12 bases between. The CDR3 runs to 13 residues. The CDR3 DNA reads TGTGCCAGCAGTCCCTCACCTCCGTACGAGCAGTACTTC. It specifies CASSPSPPYEQYF.

The chain carries TRBV7-8 and TRBJ1-1; D perhaps matches TRBD1 (6 bases). Trimming removed 5 bases at V and 0 bases at J, with 13 bases between. The CDR3 loop spans 15 amino acids. Germline V gene lookup returns CDR1 SGHVS and CDR2 FQNEAQ. CDR3 nucleotides: TGTGCCAGCAGCCCACAGGGACGGATGAACACTGAAGCTTTCTTT. Its protein product is CASSPQGRMNTEAFF.